These 5 T cell receptor beta chains were all obtained from the same sample, sequenced in a study of OX40 agonist ivuxolimab in advanced cancers. Using immunoSEQ multiplex PCR, the repertoire was profiled, and TCRdb retains in-frame clones only, with some absent. The data contain about 14,000 clones, around 76% of them singletons. The sequencing here drew on CD4+ or CD8+ T cells sorted from blood, taken in a trial of the OX40 agonist ivuxolimab. The receptors here all came from an adult with an advanced solid tumor such as melanoma, head and neck, liver or kidney cancer.

CDR3 protein: CASSIAGTRGGSSYNEQFF. DNA of the CDR3: TGTGCCAGTAGTATAGCGGGGACTAGGGGGGGAAGCTCCTACAATGAGCAGTTCTTC. The rearrangement uses TRBV19 and TRBJ2-1, with TRBD2 matching over 8 bases. CDR3 length: 19 amino acids. The germline V gene encodes CDR1 LNHDA and CDR2 SQIVND (reference sequence). V gave up 1 base and J gave up 0 bases; unmatched junction bases: 11.

The J gene is TRBJ2-5, the V gene TRBV7-6; maybe TRBD2 (7 bases). Between the trimmed V and J ends, which lost 1 base and 5 bases, there was a span of 14 bases. Germline lookup yields CDR1 SGHVS and CDR2 FNYEAQ. The CDR3 length is 15 residues. In DNA, the CDR3 is TGTGCCAGCAGCTTAGTCGGGGGGCCCGTGGAGACCCAGTACTTC. This translates into CASSLVGGPVETQYF.

This chain joins TRBV9 and TRBJ1-3; D perhaps matches TRBD1 (6 bases). CDR1 and CDR2 from the germline V gene are SGDLS and YYNGEE. The CDR3 is 15 residues long. The ends were cut back, 6 bases at V and 0 bases at J, with 13 bases in the middle. CDR3 residues: CASTQTGNSGNTIYF. In DNA, the CDR3 is TGTGCCAGCACCCAAACAGGGAACTCTGGAAACACCATATATTTT.

The chain has TRBV5-1 and TRBJ2-7; 8 bases map to TRBD1. CDR3 length: 16 amino acids. J was trimmed by 0 bases and V by 0 bases; bases with no gene match: 5. Germline lookup yields CDR1 SGHRS and CDR2 YFSETQ. This CDR3 is CASSLDRDRGSYEQYF. CDR3 nucleotides: TGCGCCAGCAGCTTGGACCGAGACAGGGGCTCCTACGAGCAGTACTTC.

The chain joins TRBV4-3 to TRBJ2-7; 7 nucleotides agree with TRBD2. The germline gives CDR1 LGHNA, CDR2 YSLEER. V shed 6 bases and J 4 bases; nucleotides not matched to a gene: 12. The CDR3 extends over 15 amino acids. The CDR3 sequence is CASRPERGGSYEQYF. In DNA form, the CDR3 reads TGCGCCAGCAGACCCGAGCGGGGAGGTTCTTACGAGCAGTACTTC.